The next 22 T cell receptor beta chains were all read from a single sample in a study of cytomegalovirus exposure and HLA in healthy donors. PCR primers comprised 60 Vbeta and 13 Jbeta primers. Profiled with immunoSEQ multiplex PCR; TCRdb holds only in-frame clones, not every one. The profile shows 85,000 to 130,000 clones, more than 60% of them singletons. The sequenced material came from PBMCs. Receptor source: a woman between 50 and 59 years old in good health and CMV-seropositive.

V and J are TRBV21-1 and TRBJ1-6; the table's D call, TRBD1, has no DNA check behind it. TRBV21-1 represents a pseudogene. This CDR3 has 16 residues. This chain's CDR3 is CASSKDPTDYNSPLHF. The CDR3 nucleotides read TGTGCCAGCAGCAAAGACCCTACAGACTATAATTCACCCCTCCACTTT.

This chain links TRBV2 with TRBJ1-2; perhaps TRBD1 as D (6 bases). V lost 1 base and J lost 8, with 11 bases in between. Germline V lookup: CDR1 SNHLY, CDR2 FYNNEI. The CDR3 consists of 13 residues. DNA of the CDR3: TGTGCCAGCAGTGAAGTCAGGGGTCAGGGCTACACCTTC. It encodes CASSEVRGQGYTF.

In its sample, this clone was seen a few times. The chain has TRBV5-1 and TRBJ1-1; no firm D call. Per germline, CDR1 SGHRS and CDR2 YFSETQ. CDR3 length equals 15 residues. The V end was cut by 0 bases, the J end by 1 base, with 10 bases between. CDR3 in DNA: TGCGCCAGCAGCTTGGGCGCAGGAACGAACACTGAAGCTTTCTTT. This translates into CASSLGAGTNTEAFF.

In nucleotides, the CDR3 is TGTGCCTGGAGGCCCCCGGGACAGCTGAGGGGCTACACCTTC. It encodes CAWRPPGQLRGYTF. The rearrangement joins TRBV30 to TRBJ1-2, with 7 nucleotides matching TRBD1. Germline V gene sequence: CDR1 GTSNPN, CDR2 SVGIG (reference sequence). With V trimmed by 3 bases and J by 8 bases, 12 bases remained unmatched. The CDR3 totals 14 residues.

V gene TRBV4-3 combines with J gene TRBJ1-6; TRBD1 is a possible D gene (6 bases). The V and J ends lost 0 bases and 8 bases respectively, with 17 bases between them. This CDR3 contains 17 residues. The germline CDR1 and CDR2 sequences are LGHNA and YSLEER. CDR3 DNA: TGCGCCAGCAGCCAAGAACCTGCAGGGGCGGGGGATTCACCCCTCCACTTT. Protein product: CASSQEPAGAGDSPLHF.

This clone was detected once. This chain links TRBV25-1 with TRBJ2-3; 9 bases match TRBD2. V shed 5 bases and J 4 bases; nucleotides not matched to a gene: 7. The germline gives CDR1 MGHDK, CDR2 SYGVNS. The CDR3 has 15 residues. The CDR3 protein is CASSPAGGLADTQYF. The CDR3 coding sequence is TGTGCCAGCAGTCCCGCGGGGGGGCTCGCAGATACGCAGTATTTT. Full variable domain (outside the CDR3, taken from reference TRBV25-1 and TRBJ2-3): EADIYQTPRYLVIGTGKKITLECSQTMGHDKMYWYQQDPGMELHLIHYSYGVNSTEKGDLSSESTVSRIRTEHFPLTLESARPSHTSQYLCASSPAGGLADTQYFGPGTRLTVL.

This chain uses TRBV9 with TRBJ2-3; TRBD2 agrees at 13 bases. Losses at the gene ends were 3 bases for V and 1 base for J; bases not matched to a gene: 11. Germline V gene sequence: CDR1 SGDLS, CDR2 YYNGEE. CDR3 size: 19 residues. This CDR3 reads CASSGGARTSGGGTDTQYF. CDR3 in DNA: TGTGCCAGCAGCGGCGGGGCCAGGACTAGCGGGGGTGGCACAGATACGCAGTATTTT.

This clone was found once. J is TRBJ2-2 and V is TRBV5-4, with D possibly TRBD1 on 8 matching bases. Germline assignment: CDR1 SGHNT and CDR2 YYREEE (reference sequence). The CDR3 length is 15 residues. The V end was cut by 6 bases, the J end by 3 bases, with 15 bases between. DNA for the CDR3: TGTGCCAGCACAAACAGGGGGAGGGACACCGGGGAGCTGTTTTTT. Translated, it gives CASTNRGRDTGELFF.

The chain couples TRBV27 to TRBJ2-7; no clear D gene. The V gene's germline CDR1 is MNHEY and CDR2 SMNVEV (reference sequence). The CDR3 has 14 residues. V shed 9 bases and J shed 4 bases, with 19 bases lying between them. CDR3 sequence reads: CASIPATTQYEQYF. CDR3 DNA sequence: TGTGCCAGTATCCCCGCTACGACACAATACGAGCAGTACTTC.

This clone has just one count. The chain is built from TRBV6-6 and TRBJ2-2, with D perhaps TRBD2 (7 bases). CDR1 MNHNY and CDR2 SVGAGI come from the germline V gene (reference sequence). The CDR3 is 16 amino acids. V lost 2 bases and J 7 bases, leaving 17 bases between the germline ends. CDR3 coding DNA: TGTGCCAGCAGTTACCAGGGAGGGGGGAAGGGCGGGGAGCTGTTTTTT. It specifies CASSYQGGGKGGELFF.

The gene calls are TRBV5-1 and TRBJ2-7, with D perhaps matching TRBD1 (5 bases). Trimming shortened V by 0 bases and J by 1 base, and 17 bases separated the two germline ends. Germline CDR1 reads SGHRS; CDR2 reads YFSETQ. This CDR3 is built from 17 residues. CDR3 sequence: CASSLAPGRILSYEQYF. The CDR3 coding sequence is TGCGCCAGCAGCTTGGCCCCAGGGCGCATCCTATCCTACGAGCAGTACTTC. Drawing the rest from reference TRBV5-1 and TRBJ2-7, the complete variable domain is KAGVTQTPRYLIKTRGQQVTLSCSPISGHRSVSWYQQTPGQGLQFLFEYFSETQRNKGNFPGRFSGRQFSNSRSEMNVSTLELGDSALYLCASSLAPGRILSYEQYFGPGTRLTVT.

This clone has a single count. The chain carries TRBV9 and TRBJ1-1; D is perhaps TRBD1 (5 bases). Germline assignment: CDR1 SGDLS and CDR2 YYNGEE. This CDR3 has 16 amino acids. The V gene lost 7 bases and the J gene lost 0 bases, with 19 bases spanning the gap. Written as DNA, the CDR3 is TGTGCCAGCGGACACTCGGGAGAATTAATGAACACTGAAGCTTTCTTT. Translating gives CASGHSGELMNTEAFF.

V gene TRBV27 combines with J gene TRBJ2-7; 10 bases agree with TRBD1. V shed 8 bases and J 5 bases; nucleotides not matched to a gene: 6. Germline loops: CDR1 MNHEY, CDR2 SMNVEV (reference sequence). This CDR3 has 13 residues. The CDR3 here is CASRRDRGHEQYF. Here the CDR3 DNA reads TGTGCCAGCCGCCGGGACAGGGGCCACGAGCAGTACTTC.

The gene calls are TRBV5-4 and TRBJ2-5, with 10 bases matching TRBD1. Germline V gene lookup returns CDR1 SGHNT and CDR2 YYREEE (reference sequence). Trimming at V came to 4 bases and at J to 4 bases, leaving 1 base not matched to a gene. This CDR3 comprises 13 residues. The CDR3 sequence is CASSDRGRETQYF. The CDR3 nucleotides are TGTGCCAGCAGCGACAGGGGGCGAGAGACCCAGTACTTC. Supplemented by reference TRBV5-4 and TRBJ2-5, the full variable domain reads ETGVTQSPTHLIKTRGQQVTLRCSSQSGHNTVSWYQQALGQGPQFIFQYYREEENGRGNFPPRFSGLQFPNYSSELNVNALELDDSALYLCASSDRGRETQYFGPGTRLLVL.

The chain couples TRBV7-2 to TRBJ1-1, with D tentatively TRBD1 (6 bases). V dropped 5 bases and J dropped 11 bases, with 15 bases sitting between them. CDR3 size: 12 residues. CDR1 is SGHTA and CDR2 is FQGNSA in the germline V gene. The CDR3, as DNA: TGTGCCAGCAGCCCCGCGACAGGCCGCGCTTTCTTT. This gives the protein CASSPATGRAFF.

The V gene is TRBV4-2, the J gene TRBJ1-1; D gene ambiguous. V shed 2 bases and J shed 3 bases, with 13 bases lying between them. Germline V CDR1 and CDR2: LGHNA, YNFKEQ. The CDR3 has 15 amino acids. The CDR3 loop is CASSQHGEEDTEAFF. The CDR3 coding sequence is TGTGCCAGCAGCCAACACGGCGAGGAGGACACTGAAGCTTTCTTT.

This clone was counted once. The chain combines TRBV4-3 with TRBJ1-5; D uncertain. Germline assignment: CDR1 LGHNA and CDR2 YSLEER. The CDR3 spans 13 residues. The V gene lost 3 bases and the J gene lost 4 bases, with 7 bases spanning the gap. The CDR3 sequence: CASSQTDNQPQHF. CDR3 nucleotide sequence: TGCGCCAGCAGCCAGACTGATAATCAGCCCCAGCATTTT.

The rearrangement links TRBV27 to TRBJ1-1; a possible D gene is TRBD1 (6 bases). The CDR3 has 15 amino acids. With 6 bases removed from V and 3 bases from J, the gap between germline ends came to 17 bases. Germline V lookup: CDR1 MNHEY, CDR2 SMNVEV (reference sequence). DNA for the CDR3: TGTGCCAGCAGAACCACAGGGATACGACACACTGAAGCTTTCTTT. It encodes CASRTTGIRHTEAFF.

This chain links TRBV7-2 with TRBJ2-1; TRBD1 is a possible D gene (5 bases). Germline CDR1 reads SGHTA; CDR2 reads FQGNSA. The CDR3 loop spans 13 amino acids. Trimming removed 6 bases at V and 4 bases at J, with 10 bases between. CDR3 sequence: CASRPDRYNEQFF. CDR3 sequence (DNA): TGTGCCAGCAGACCCGACAGATACAATGAGCAGTTCTTC.

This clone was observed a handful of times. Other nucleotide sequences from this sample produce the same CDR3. The CDR3 protein is CASSQDIGAYEQYF. DNA of the CDR3: TGCGCCAGCAGCCAAGATATAGGAGCCTACGAGCAGTACTTC. The chain recombines TRBV4-1 with TRBJ2-7; no clear D. This CDR3 contains 14 residues. The germline V gene has CDR1 MGHRA and CDR2 YSYEKL. Trimming cost V 0 bases and J 2 bases, with 8 bases left between them.

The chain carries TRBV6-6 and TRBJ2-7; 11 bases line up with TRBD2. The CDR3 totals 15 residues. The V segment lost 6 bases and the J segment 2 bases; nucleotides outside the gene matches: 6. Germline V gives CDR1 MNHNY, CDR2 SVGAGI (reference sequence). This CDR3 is CASSIGTSGPYEQYF. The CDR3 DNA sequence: TGTGCCAGCAGCATCGGGACTAGCGGTCCCTACGAGCAGTACTTC.

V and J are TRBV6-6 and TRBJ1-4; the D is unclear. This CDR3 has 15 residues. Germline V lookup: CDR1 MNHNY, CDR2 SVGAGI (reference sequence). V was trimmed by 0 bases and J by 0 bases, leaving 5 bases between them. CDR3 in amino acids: CASSYSGATNEKLFF. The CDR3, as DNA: TGTGCCAGCAGTTACTCCGGTGCAACTAATGAAAAACTGTTTTTT.